The entry below describes one T cell receptor (beta chain). Its specificity is unknown. The sample originates from a study of cytomegalovirus exposure and HLA in healthy donors. Study-wide points: Cytomegalovirus status, reportedly, was diagnosed with high specificity and sensitivity by the classifier. Many donors shared some public TCRs, even though most TCR sequences were rare. The study had only CMV serostatus as immune exposure information.

PCR amplification relied on 60 Vbeta primers (plus 13 Jbeta primers). The method was immunoSEQ multiplex PCR; TCRdb's version includes in-frame clones alone and lacks a portion of them. The top ten clones hold approximately 5.8% of a sample with roughly 98,000 clones, roughly 60% of them seen once. This CDR3 spans 14 amino acids. Germline assignment: CDR1 SGDLS and CDR2 YYNGEE. V trimming: 1 base; J trimming: 5 bases; junction bases outside the gene matches: 4. The chain joins TRBV9 to TRBJ1-1; TRBD1 matches 8 bases. Sequencing was done on a sample of PBMCs. This receptor was taken from a woman younger than 45 in good health and CMV-seropositive. CDR3 sequence (DNA): TGTGCCAGCAGCGTATCCGGGACAGGAACTGAAGCTTTCTTT. This sequence encodes CASSVSGTGTEAFF.